The source of this TCR beta chain is a study of T cell responses to AZD1222 COVID-19 vaccine. About the research overall: Second doses were pooled across both intervals (about 4 or about 12 weeks).

V was clipped by 6 bases and J by 4 bases, with 16 bases between them. The CDR3 is made up of 14 amino acids. Germline CDR1 MNHEY, CDR2 SVGAGI. Sequencing used immunoSEQ multiplex PCR; TCRdb keeps in-frame clones, though not all of them. Among 100,000 to 150,000 clones listed, roughly nine tenths were seen once. This clonotype originated in an adult in good health. The chain joins TRBV6-5 to TRBJ2-7; D may be TRBD1 or TRBD2 (5 bases each). Sequencing was performed on peripheral blood, taken on day 0 of AZD1222 vaccination. CDR3 loop: CASRVSGTRYEQYF. For the CDR3, the DNA is TGTGCCAGCAGAGTGTCTGGGACGAGGTACGAGCAGTACTTC.